Listed here are 30 T cell receptor beta chains from one sample, sequenced in a study of vaccination effects on CD4 cells after COVID-19 (dated by TCRdb to between 2020 and 2023). Library preparation employed the immunoSEQ multiplex PCR assay. TCRdb mirrors the immuneACCESS table, restricted to in-frame sequences. Some clones are absent from its copies; in checked studies, under half trace to an unresolved V gene, and the reason for the others is unknown. The sample includes tens of thousands of clones, with over 70% observed a single time. Of the sample, 2% to 2.5% is held by the ten largest clones. Their specific antigens are unknown. After 10 days of culture, CD4+ T cells were isolated with the EasySep CD4+ T cell isolation kit. Each participant got two doses of an mRNA SARS-CoV-2 vaccine, either BNT162b2 or mRNA-1273. The sequences come from CD4+ T cells from PBMCs cultured without peptide, collected after COVID-19 vaccination. These receptors came from a human donor who received a COVID-19 vaccine.

The chain joins TRBV6-5 to TRBJ2-2; no firm D call. The germline gives CDR1 MNHEY, CDR2 SVGAGI. Trimming stripped 0 bases from V and 4 bases from J, with 12 bases between. The CDR3 sequence is 16 residues long. The CDR3 DNA reads as TGTGCCAGCAGTTACTCGCGAAGTGGTGGCACCGGGGAGCTGTTTTTT. It translates to CASSYSRSGGTGELFF.

J is TRBJ1-1 and V is TRBV18, with D unclear. Germline CDR1 KGHSH, CDR2 LQKENI. V was clipped by 5 bases and J by 1 base, with 8 bases between them. The CDR3 is made up of 13 amino acids. CDR3 in amino acids: CASSVQANTEAFF. CDR3 nucleotides: TGTGCCAGCTCAGTCCAGGCGAACACTGAAGCTTTCTTT.

The chain employs TRBV19 and TRBJ1-4; D not resolved. V was trimmed by 5 bases and J by 8 bases, leaving 12 bases between them. This CDR3 spans 13 amino acids. Germline V lookup: CDR1 LNHDA, CDR2 SQIVND (reference sequence). CDR3 coding DNA: TGTGCCAGTAGTCGCTCAGTATGGGAAAAACTGTTTTTT. Its protein is CASSRSVWEKLFF.

This rearrangement joins TRBV6-5 to TRBJ1-2, with D unclear. This CDR3 spans 12 amino acids. Germline V CDR1 and CDR2: MNHEY, SVGAGI. Deletions cut 2 bases from V and 1 base from J, with 2 bases between. The CDR3 is CASSYSNYGYTF. The CDR3 coding sequence is TGTGCCAGCAGTTACAGTAACTATGGCTACACCTTC.

This clone has only a few counts. J is TRBJ1-6 and V is TRBV20-1; D is ambiguous. V was pared by 4 bases and J by 9 bases, with 4 bases between. From germline, CDR1 is DFQATT and CDR2 SNEGSKA (reference sequence). The CDR3 is made up of 10 amino acids. CDR3 sequence reads: CSANTSPLHF. The CDR3, as DNA: TGCAGTGCTAACACTTCACCCCTCCACTTT.

This clone was counted between two and nine times. CDR3 loop: CASSKTENSPLHF. CDR3 nucleotide sequence: TGTGCCAGCAGTAAGACAGAAAATTCACCCCTCCACTTT. The J gene is TRBJ1-6, the V gene TRBV12-3 or TRBV12-4; perhaps TRBD1 as D (5 bases). The CDR3 extends over 13 amino acids. The V end was cut by 5 bases, the J end by 7 bases, with 9 bases between.

J is TRBJ2-2 and V is TRBV4-1; 10 nucleotides line up with TRBD1. The V segment lost 2 bases and the J segment 1 base; nucleotides outside the gene matches: 7. The CDR3 runs to 18 residues. Germline assignment: CDR1 MGHRA and CDR2 YSYEKL. The CDR3 protein is CASSQRQGARRNTGELFF. CDR3 in DNA: TGCGCCAGCAGCCAACGACAGGGGGCGCGTAGGAACACCGGGGAGCTGTTTTTT.

The V and J genes are TRBV2 and TRBJ2-3; D is ambiguous. The CDR3 runs 12 residues. Germline V lookup: CDR1 SNHLY, CDR2 FYNNEI. Trimming pared 6 bases from V and 1 base from J, leaving 5 bases between. CDR3 amino acids: CASSDRTDTQYF. In DNA form, the CDR3 reads TGTGCCAGCAGCGACCGCACAGATACGCAGTATTTT.

V is TRBV4-2 and J is TRBJ2-3, with 7 bases fitting TRBD2. The CDR3 is made up of 15 amino acids. The germline gives CDR1 LGHNA, CDR2 YNFKEQ. V gave up 4 bases and J gave up 2 bases; unmatched junction bases: 6. As DNA, the CDR3 is TGTGCCAGCAGCCCTGGACTAGGGGACACAGATACGCAGTATTTT. This sequence encodes CASSPGLGDTDTQYF.

V gene TRBV7-2 combines with J gene TRBJ2-1, with 11 nucleotides matching TRBD2. The CDR3 length is 14 residues. Germline CDR1 SGHTA, CDR2 FQGNSA. Germline trimming cut 10 bases from V and 2 bases from J; bases unmatched to any gene: 4. The CDR3 coding sequence is TGTGCCAACCTAGCGGGGGGAGCCTACAATGAGCAGTTCTTC. Translating gives CANLAGGAYNEQFF.

The chain couples TRBV7-9 to TRBJ2-3, with 9 nucleotides matching TRBD2. The CDR3 contains 13 residues. Germline V CDR1 and CDR2: SEHNR, FQNEAQ (reference sequence). V shed 5 bases and J 8 bases; nucleotides not matched to a gene: 5. The CDR3 is CASSVSGGGTQYF. For the CDR3, the DNA is TGTGCCAGCAGCGTTAGCGGGGGAGGTACGCAGTATTTT.

The rearrangement joins TRBV24-1 to TRBJ1-4; D is ambiguous. Looked up from germline, CDR1 is KGHDR and CDR2 is SFDVKD. This CDR3 is 17 amino acids long. Deletions cut 0 bases from V and 1 base from J, with 11 bases between. CDR3 sequence: CATSDLQVRETNEKLFF. DNA of the CDR3: TGTGCCACCAGTGATTTGCAAGTACGGGAAACTAATGAAAAACTGTTTTTT.

This chain uses TRBV19 with TRBJ1-2, with 8 bases matching TRBD1. The CDR3 is made up of 15 amino acids. V lost 6 bases and J lost 5; bases outside the gene matches: 11. Per germline, CDR1 LNHDA and CDR2 SQIVND (reference sequence). CDR3 in amino acids: CASSLSSGGYYGYTF. The CDR3 coding sequence is TGTGCCAGTAGCCTCTCCTCAGGGGGCTATTATGGCTACACCTTC.

This clone has a single count. V is TRBV5-1 and J is TRBJ1-3; no clear D gene. The V gene lost 3 bases and the J gene lost 1 base, with 11 bases spanning the gap. The V gene's germline CDR1 is SGHRS and CDR2 YFSETQ. The CDR3 runs 15 residues. The DNA for the CDR3 is TGCGCCAGCAGCTCAGACGGCTATTCTGGAAACACCATATATTTT. This encodes CASSSDGYSGNTIYF.

This chain joins TRBV5-1 and TRBJ2-2, with D maybe TRBD2 (6 bases). Germline V CDR1 and CDR2: SGHRS, YFSETQ. The V and J ends lost 0 bases and 4 bases respectively, with 10 bases between them. The CDR3 loop spans 15 amino acids. CDR3 nucleotides: TGCGCCAGCAGCTTGGAAGGGACTTTCACCGGGGAGCTGTTTTTT. Amino acid sequence: CASSLEGTFTGELFF.

The J gene is TRBJ2-1, the V gene TRBV6-5, with D possibly matching TRBD1 (5 bases). Per germline, CDR1 MNHEY and CDR2 SVGAGI. The CDR3 has 15 amino acids. V was clipped by 5 bases and J by 0 bases, with 11 bases between them. The CDR3 reads CASSTDRSSYNEQFF. In DNA, the CDR3 is TGTGCCAGCAGTACCGACAGAAGCTCCTACAATGAGCAGTTCTTC.

The chain uses TRBV11-2 and TRBJ1-4, with 7 bases matching TRBD1. From germline, CDR1 is SGHAT and CDR2 FQNNGV. With 3 bases clipped from V and 0 bases from J, the junction kept 1 base outside the gene matches. The CDR3 runs 15 residues. CDR3 bases: TGTGCCAGCAGCTTGGGACAGTCAACTAATGAAAAACTGTTTTTT. Amino acids: CASSLGQSTNEKLFF.

The rearrangement links TRBV5-1 to TRBJ1-5; D is ambiguous. V was trimmed by 2 bases and J by 8 bases, leaving 14 bases between them. The CDR3 covers 14 residues. Germline CDR1 reads SGHRS; CDR2 reads YFSETQ. CDR3 nucleotides: TGCGCCAGCAGCTTTGGCAGCGAAGACGAGCCCCAGCATTTT. Its translation is CASSFGSEDEPQHF.

The chain joins TRBV19 to TRBJ2-2; D may match TRBD1 or TRBD2 (5 bases each). Trimming stripped 5 bases from V and 0 bases from J, with 13 bases between. The germline gives CDR1 LNHDA, CDR2 SQIVND (reference sequence). The CDR3 spans 16 residues. CDR3 coding DNA: TGTGCCAGTAGTCCGTGGGGGTTCGCGAACACCGGGGAGCTGTTTTTT. Its protein product is CASSPWGFANTGELFF.

This clone is a singleton in its sample. The rearrangement joins TRBV24-1 to TRBJ1-2; D not resolved. Per the germline V gene, CDR1 is KGHDR and CDR2 is SFDVKD. Trimming took off 6 bases at V and 4 bases at J, with 11 bases between the two ends. The CDR3 covers 13 residues. The CDR3 DNA reads as TGTGCCACCAGTCACGGCTTGACCTATGGCTACACCTTC. This codes for CATSHGLTYGYTF.

The CDR3 nucleotides read TGTGCCAGCAGCCCAGGGCTGGGAAAGCCCCAGCATTTT. Amino acids: CASSPGLGKPQHF. The chain recombines TRBV3-1 (or the pseudogene TRBV3-2) with TRBJ1-5; perhaps TRBD1 as D (5 bases). Per germline, CDR1 LGHDT and CDR2 YNNKEL (reference sequence). Trimming cost V 4 bases and J 8 bases, with 12 bases left between them. The CDR3 consists of 13 residues.

This chain joins TRBV7-8 and TRBJ1-4, with a weak D call TRBD1 (5 bases). Germline V gene lookup returns CDR1 SGHVS and CDR2 FQNEAQ. There are 15 residues in the CDR3. Trimming removed 5 bases at V and 7 bases at J, with 17 bases between. This chain's CDR3 is CASSPRRGSGEKLFF. The CDR3 bases are TGTGCCAGCAGCCCTCGAAGGGGCAGCGGTGAAAAACTGTTTTTT.

The CDR3 DNA reads as TGTGCCAGCAGCCATCGAGGGGGTTTTAGCACAGATACGCAGTATTTT. It yields the protein CASSHRGGFSTDTQYF. The rearrangement uses TRBV7-2 and TRBJ2-3, with D possibly being TRBD1 (6 bases). The germline V and J ends were trimmed by 5 bases and 0 bases, with 15 bases remaining between them. This CDR3 comprises 16 residues. Germline values: CDR1 SGHTA, CDR2 FQGNSA. The full variable domain, completed using reference TRBV7-2 and TRBJ2-3, is GAGVSQSPSNKVTEKGKDVELRCDPISGHTALYWYRQSLGQGLEFLIYFQGNSAPDKSGLPSDRFSAERTGGSVSTLTIQRTQQEDSAVYLCASSHRGGFSTDTQYFGPGTRLTVL.

The rearrangement joins TRBV29-1 to TRBJ1-1; TRBD1 is a possible D gene (5 bases). V was trimmed by 3 bases and J by 1 base, leaving 9 bases between them. This CDR3 is built from 13 residues. Germline CDR1 is SQVTM and CDR2 is ANQGSEA. The CDR3 nucleotides are TGCAGCGTTGAGGTTGGGGGGAACACTGAAGCTTTCTTT. This translates into CSVEVGGNTEAFF.

V gene TRBV27 combines with J gene TRBJ1-5, with D perhaps TRBD1 (6 bases). Trimming stripped 3 bases from V and 1 base from J, with 10 bases between. The germline CDR1 and CDR2 sequences are MNHEY and SMNVEV (reference sequence). This CDR3 has 15 amino acids. This CDR3 is CASSFRRGSNQPQHF. In DNA, the CDR3 is TGTGCCAGCAGTTTTCGCAGGGGAAGCAATCAGCCCCAGCATTTT.

J is TRBJ2-1 and V is TRBV24-1; 9 bases are a match to TRBD1. The germline V gene has CDR1 KGHDR and CDR2 SFDVKD. The CDR3 is 15 amino acids. Trimming cost V 9 bases and J 1 base; bases outside gene matches: 6. As DNA, the CDR3 is TGTGCCACCTCGGAGGGGACAGGGTCCTACAATGAGCAGTTCTTC. Its protein product is CATSEGTGSYNEQFF.

The chain recombines TRBV7-2 with TRBJ2-5; D is undetermined. The CDR3 contains 13 residues. The V end lost 4 bases, the J end lost 2 bases, and 8 bases lay between the germline ends. Germline CDR1 and CDR2: SGHTA and FQGNSA. In DNA form, the CDR3 reads TGTGCCAGCAGCTCCCGAAGTCAAGAGACCCAGTACTTC. The encoded protein is CASSSRSQETQYF.

This rearrangement joins TRBV9 to TRBJ2-3, with D uncertain. The CDR3 sequence is 15 residues long. V was cut by 0 bases and J by 0 bases, with 8 bases left in between. Per germline, CDR1 SGDLS and CDR2 YYNGEE. CDR3 DNA sequence: TGTGCCAGCAGCGTAGCCGGGCCTAGCACAGATACGCAGTATTTT. Translating it yields CASSVAGPSTDTQYF.

The chain links TRBV4-3 to TRBJ1-1; D gene uncertain. The CDR3 has 15 residues. Deletions cut 0 bases from V and 0 bases from J, with 8 bases between. Germline lookup yields CDR1 LGHNA and CDR2 YSLEER. CDR3 sequence (DNA): TGCGCCAGCAGCCAAGAGGCCAGGCTGAACACTGAAGCTTTCTTT. It translates to CASSQEARLNTEAFF.

A single count supports this clone. V usage is TRBV14 and J usage is TRBJ2-2; no reliable D call. The CDR3 covers 12 residues. Trimming cost V 5 bases and J 6 bases, with 7 bases left between them. Germline V CDR1 and CDR2: SGHDN, FVKESK. As DNA, the CDR3 is TGTGCCAGCAGCGTACGGTCCGGGGAGCTGTTTTTT. Encoded protein: CASSVRSGELFF.